This entry is about one T cell receptor beta chain. The clone's antigen remains unknown. The record has no base qualities; no much larger clone is one base away. The collaborating institutions used their own protocols to collect whole blood in K2EDTA tubes. For TCRbeta analysis, collaborators shipped samples as frozen whole blood, isolated PBMCs, or DNA extracted from either of those sample types. The data belong to a study of blood T cell repertoires in COVID-19 (dated by TCRdb to the early 2020s). Regarding the complete study: Samples covering the acute and convalescent phases of COVID-19 were provided by collaborators in the United States, Italy and Spain. The prospective study material was composed of cDNA or gDNA derived from T cells, B-cell-depleted T cells, or PBMCs. Subjects who had been exposed to COVID-19, were actively infected with it, or had recovered from it provided the deeply sampled blood TCRbeta repertoires that made up the dataset. A freely available public database, intended as a resource for researchers studying the immune response to SARS-CoV-2, is where the repertoires were released. The samples were drawn from two sources: the first 160 participants of the ongoing ImmuneRACE study, and over 1,000 subjects contributed by 6 global collaborators. The sample metadata nearly always contained a de-identified subject ID, COVID-19 status, age in years and sex. Where available, HLA class I and class II types were obtained from metadata supplied by the sample provider rather than from assay-based typing.

TCRbeta CDR3 regions were amplified from genomic DNA by means of the immunoSEQ Assay, a bias-controlled multiplex PCR. The study's processing was this. Nucleated cell counts per sample were estimated from amplification of reference gene primers within the assay. To quantify the absolute abundance of each unique TCRbeta CDR3 rearrangement, sequence reads were collapsed and filtered. Productive Simpson clonality was computed per sample as the square root of Simpson's diversity index over productive rearrangements. Sourced from immuneACCESS, this table was stored by TCRdb with only in-frame sequences that have V and J called. A share of the clones is absent; for the studies checked, an unresolved V gene accounts for under half, and the remainder has no known explanation. That table is the source of V, J and clone size, and D and trimming were worked out from the DNA. In this sample the table shows 180,000 or so clones, 78% of which occur a single time. The top ten clonotypes cover approximately 3% of the sample.

Study-wide findings and limitations: Clinical and demographic metadata were provided uncurated, with the amount varying by source and participant.

The sequence was collected from an elderly woman with active or convalescent COVID-19. Input material: peripheral blood.

Read as DNA, the sequence is TGTGCCAGCAGTAGGCGCACTAGCGGAAACTACGAGCAGTACTTC. It is translated as CASSRRTSGNYEQYF. The V and J segments used are TRBV28 and TRBJ2-7, and TRBD2 aligns with 8 junction nucleotides. The CDR3 runs 15 amino acids, cysteine and phenylalanine included. Only the CDR3 DNA is retained, 45 bases long and in frame from the first base. Germline trimming: 5 bases from V, 3 bases from J; junction bases outside gene matches: 9. CDR1 and CDR2 are drawn from the germline V gene: MDHEN, SYDVKM.